This record concerns one T cell receptor beta chain sequence. Its antigen is undetermined. CDR1 SGDLS and CDR2 YYNGEE come from the germline V gene. The ends were cut back, 0 bases at V and 4 bases at J, with 8 bases in the middle. The CDR3 has 15 residues. This specimen belongs to a study of somatic mutations in cytotoxic T cells in rheumatoid arthritis. Study-wide findings and caveats: A significant difference in CD8+ T-cell clonality was not found between rheumatoid arthritis patients and age-matched healthy controls.

TCRdb keeps only in-frame clones here, not all; method: immunoSEQ multiplex PCR. The data hold 10,000 to 15,000 clones, with nearly 75% observed a single time. This receptor was obtained from a middle-aged woman in good health. Input material: CD8+ T cells sorted from blood. The chain links TRBV9 to TRBJ2-6; D gene unclear. CDR3 bases: TGTGCCAGCAGCGTAGAGGGTACAGGGGCCAACGTCCTGACTTTC. This translates into CASSVEGTGANVLTF.